This T cell receptor (beta chain) was identified in a study of memory CD4+ T cells and cytomegalovirus serostatus. Findings and limits, study-wide: Of under 200 reported CMV TCRbeta sequences, around 63 were found in memory CD4+ repertoires.

Single viable CD3+CD4+CD8-CD45RO+ cells were sorted as the memory CD4+ T cells. Donors' CMV status reflects serum IgG against pp150, pp28, p38, p52. Total CD4+ T cells were enriched by CD4 positive selection. With respect to this clone: No antigen is known for it.

Libraries were prepared by immunoSEQ multiplex PCR; TCRdb keeps only in-frame clonotypes and omits some of them. The sample consists of about 38,000 clones, roughly 85% of them appearing once. V lost 4 bases to trimming and J lost 5 bases; unmatched junction nucleotides: 5. The length of the CDR3 is 14 residues. Germline V gene sequence: CDR1 MRHNA, CDR2 SNTAGT. The sequenced sample consisted of memory CD4+ T cells from blood. The clonotype comes from an adult in good health and CMV-seropositive. This chain connects TRBV6-4 to TRBJ2-3; TRBD1 matches at 8 bases. The CDR3 region is CASSATGGIDTQYF. The CDR3 DNA is TGTGCCAGCAGTGCAACAGGGGGAATAGATACGCAGTATTTT.